This passage covers 6 T cell receptor beta chains from one sample sequenced in a study of blood T cell repertoires in COVID-19. Assay used: immunoSEQ multiplex PCR; TCRdb lists only in-frame clones, some missing. This sample yields fewer than 40,000 clones, of which roughly 78% are seen a single time; around 35% belongs to the top ten. Sequenced material: peripheral blood. All receptors derive from a man aged 55 to 69 with acute or convalescent COVID-19.

This rearrangement joins TRBV7-9 to TRBJ2-2, with 7 bases that match TRBD2. The CDR3 totals 15 residues. The germline gives CDR1 SEHNR, CDR2 FQNEAQ (reference sequence). Trimming at V came to 7 bases and at J to 5 bases, leaving 10 bases not matched to a gene. The CDR3 DNA reads as TGTGCCAGCACCACGTCAGCGGGACGGACCGGGGAGCTGTTTTTT. It specifies CASTTSAGRTGELFF.

The gene calls are TRBV30 and TRBJ2-3; no reliable D call. CDR1 is GTSNPN, CDR2 SVGIG, per germline (reference sequence). The length of the CDR3 is 15 residues. V was cut by 3 bases and J by 2 bases, with 15 bases left in between. CDR3 loop: CAWRTGRTSTDTQYF. The CDR3 bases are TGTGCCTGGAGGACTGGCCGCACCTCCACAGATACGCAGTATTTT.

J is TRBJ2-1 and V is TRBV2; the D is unclear. The germline V gene has CDR1 SNHLY and CDR2 FYNNEI. The germline V and J ends were trimmed by 4 bases and 9 bases, with 13 bases remaining between them. The length of the CDR3 is 13 residues. The CDR3 nucleotides read TGTGCCAGCAGTGTGAAACTACCGCTTGAGCAGTTCTTC. Translation: CASSVKLPLEQFF.

This sequence joins TRBV6-6 and TRBJ2-5, with 7 bases fitting TRBD2. CDR1 is MNHNY and CDR2 is SVGAGI in the germline V gene (reference sequence). The junction had 7 bases not matched to a gene; V was cut back by 4 bases and J by 5 bases. This CDR3 spans 14 amino acids. CDR3 DNA: TGTGCCAGCAGTTTCCTAACTAGCGTCGAGACCCAGTACTTC. This encodes CASSFLTSVETQYF.

The V gene is TRBV6-2 or TRBV6-3, the J gene TRBJ2-7; 9 positions agree with TRBD2. The CDR3 has 16 residues. CDR1 is MNHEY and CDR2 is SVGEGT in the germline V gene. V dropped 0 bases and J dropped 3; count of bases not matched to a gene: 6. CDR3 DNA: TGTGCCAGCAGTTACTCGGTGGGACTAGCTTTCTACGAGCAGTACTTC. It translates to CASSYSVGLAFYEQYF.

J is TRBJ2-7 and V is TRBV28, with 9 positions matching TRBD1. V shed 5 bases and J 3 bases; nucleotides not matched to a gene: 11. This CDR3 spans 16 amino acids. Germline values: CDR1 MDHEN, CDR2 SYDVKM. CDR3 nucleotides: TGTGCCAGCAGTCCGTTTCCGGGACAGGGTAACTACGAGCAGTACTTC. It encodes CASSPFPGQGNYEQYF.